Following are 19 T cell receptor beta chains from one sample sequenced in a study of T cell responses to AZD1222 COVID-19 vaccine. Libraries were prepared by immunoSEQ multiplex PCR; TCRdb keeps only in-frame clonotypes and omits some of them. The sample holds some 120,000 clones, around 94% seen once. Sample: peripheral blood, taken 28 days after the second AZD1222 dose. The receptors were sampled from an adult who received the AZD1222 COVID-19 vaccine.

This clone was observed once. V is TRBV10-3 and J is TRBJ2-1; TRBD2 matches at 15 bases. This CDR3 region has 18 residues. The germline gives CDR1 ENHRY, CDR2 SYGVKD. V lost 0 bases to trimming and J lost 8 bases; unmatched junction nucleotides: 8. CDR3 nucleotide sequence: TGTGCCATCAGTGAGTCTTCGGGACTAGCGGGAGGAAGAGATGAGCAGTTCTTC. It encodes CAISESSGLAGGRDEQFF.

The chain uses TRBV25-1 and TRBJ2-2; 8 nucleotides align to TRBD1. Trimming at V came to 4 bases and at J to 1 base, leaving 8 bases not matched to a gene. Germline values: CDR1 MGHDK, CDR2 SYGVNS. The CDR3 has 17 amino acids. CDR3 residues: CASSGSAGQGNTGELFF. CDR3 nucleotides: TGTGCCAGCAGTGGCTCAGCTGGACAGGGGAACACCGGGGAGCTGTTTTTT. Based on the CDR3 plus reference TRBV25-1 and TRBJ2-2, the full variable domain is EADIYQTPRYLVIGTGKKITLECSQTMGHDKMYWYQQDPGMELHLIHYSYGVNSTEKGDLSSESTVSRIRTEHFPLTLESARPSHTSQYLCASSGSAGQGNTGELFFGEGSRLTVL.

This chain joins TRBV5-6 and TRBJ2-2; D possibly corresponds to TRBD2 (6 bases). From germline, CDR1 is SGHDT and CDR2 YYEEEE. Trimming took 4 bases from V and 4 from J, leaving 14 bases between them. This CDR3 contains 15 residues. CDR3 amino acids: CASSHRGLPTGELFF. CDR3 nucleotide sequence: TGTGCCAGCAGCCACCGTGGACTACCCACCGGGGAGCTGTTTTTT. Using reference TRBV5-6 and TRBJ2-2 for the parts outside the CDR3, the full variable domain is DAGVTQSPTHLIKTRGQQVTLRCSPKSGHDTVSWYQQALGQGPQFIFQYYEEEERQRGNFPDRFSGHQFPNYSSELNVNALLLGDSALYLCASSHRGLPTGELFFGEGSRLTVL.

Concerning this clone: Other DNA sequences in the same sample also yield this CDR3. This chain uses TRBV28 with TRBJ1-2; no clear D. Germline CDR1 MDHEN, CDR2 SYDVKM. CDR3 length equals 12 residues. The germline V and J ends were trimmed by 5 bases and 1 base, with 5 bases remaining between them. CDR3 in DNA: TGTGCCAGCAGTCTGCGTAACTATGGCTACACCTTC. This translates into CASSLRNYGYTF.

The chain carries TRBV19 and TRBJ1-1; D perhaps matches TRBD1 (5 bases). This CDR3 has 14 amino acids. Germline lookup yields CDR1 LNHDA and CDR2 SQIVND (reference sequence). Trimming stripped 6 bases from V and 5 bases from J, with 16 bases between. The chain's CDR3 is CASRNRGFGTEAFF. Written as DNA, the CDR3 is TGTGCCAGTAGAAATAGGGGTTTCGGGACTGAAGCTTTCTTT.

The chain joins TRBV29-1 to TRBJ2-2; D unclear. The CDR3 consists of 12 residues. CDR1 and CDR2 from the germline V gene are SQVTM and ANQGSEA. Deletions cut 7 bases from V and 1 base from J, with 7 bases between. Here the CDR3 reads CSANENTGELFF. In DNA, the CDR3 is TGCAGCGCCAACGAGAACACCGGGGAGCTGTTTTTT.

This rearrangement joins TRBV7-2 to TRBJ1-2, with 7 positions matching TRBD1. V was clipped by 4 bases and J by 3 bases; unmatched bases: 8. This CDR3 is built from 15 residues. Germline-derived CDR1 and CDR2 are SGHTA and FQGNSA. In nucleotides, the CDR3 is TGTGCCAGCAGCTATACAGGGGAAGGGGACTATGGCTACACCTTC. It encodes CASSYTGEGDYGYTF.

The J gene is TRBJ2-7, the V gene TRBV5-1; TRBD1 aligns across 10 bases. The length of the CDR3 is 14 residues. J lost 6 bases, V lost 5 bases, and 8 bases had no gene match. The V gene's germline CDR1 is SGHRS and CDR2 YFSETQ. The CDR3 loop is CASRGGQGRAEQYF. The CDR3 DNA reads TGCGCCAGCAGGGGGGGACAGGGGAGAGCCGAGCAGTACTTC. The complete variable domain, with remaining parts taken from reference TRBV5-1 and TRBJ2-7, reads KAGVTQTPRYLIKTRGQQVTLSCSPISGHRSVSWYQQTPGQGLQFLFEYFSETQRNKGNFPGRFSGRQFSNSRSEMNVSTLELGDSALYLCASRGGQGRAEQYFGPGTRLTVT.

The chain is built from TRBV9 and TRBJ1-2; TRBD1 aligns across 8 bases. CDR1 SGDLS and CDR2 YYNGEE come from the germline V gene. V lost 4 bases to trimming and J lost 2 bases; unmatched junction nucleotides: 4. The CDR3 loop spans 14 amino acids. For the CDR3, the DNA is TGTGCCAGCAGCCCGGGACAGGAGAACTATGGCTACACCTTC. It specifies CASSPGQENYGYTF.

The chain couples TRBV20-1 to TRBJ1-2; D ambiguous. There are 10 residues in the CDR3. With 5 bases removed from V and 6 bases from J, the gap between germline ends came to 7 bases. Germline lookup yields CDR1 DFQATT and CDR2 SNEGSKA (reference sequence). CDR3: CSAPLNGYTF. The CDR3 nucleotides are TGCAGTGCTCCTCTAAATGGCTACACCTTC.

J is TRBJ1-3 and V is TRBV5-1; D not certain. Trimming cost V 5 bases and J 0 bases, with 9 bases left between them. This CDR3 comprises 14 residues. Germline values: CDR1 SGHRS, CDR2 YFSETQ. The CDR3, as DNA: TGCGCCAGCAGACCAGCCAGCTCTGGAAACACCATATATTTT. This sequence encodes CASRPASSGNTIYF. Full variable domain (missing parts from reference TRBV5-1 and TRBJ1-3): KAGVTQTPRYLIKTRGQQVTLSCSPISGHRSVSWYQQTPGQGLQFLFEYFSETQRNKGNFPGRFSGRQFSNSRSEMNVSTLELGDSALYLCASRPASSGNTIYFGEGSWLTVV.

This clone was found once. The chain couples TRBV7-9 to TRBJ1-4, with D possibly TRBD1 on 5 matching bases. The CDR3 runs 19 residues. CDR1 is SEHNR, CDR2 FQNEAQ, per germline (reference sequence). Trimming took off 3 bases at V and 7 bases at J, with 27 bases between the two ends. CDR3 sequence reads: CASSFSSSSREWLGEKLFF. The CDR3 DNA reads as TGTGCCAGCAGCTTTTCTAGTTCGTCCAGGGAATGGTTGGGTGAAAAACTGTTTTTT.

The chain employs TRBV23-1 and TRBJ1-5; D is ambiguous. TRBV23-1 is reported as an ORF; its role is uncertain. The ends were cut back, 0 bases at V and 2 bases at J, with 14 bases in the middle. The CDR3 has 17 residues. CDR3 bases: TGCGCCAGCAGTCAATCTGTTGACCCGATGGGCAATCAGCCCCAGCATTTT. This encodes CASSQSVDPMGNQPQHF.

The J gene is TRBJ2-1, the V gene TRBV5-6, with D perhaps TRBD2 (6 bases). The CDR3 consists of 16 residues. With 4 bases removed from V and 0 bases from J, the gap between germline ends came to 14 bases. Germline V gives CDR1 SGHDT, CDR2 YYEEEE. The CDR3 nucleotides are TGTGCCAGCAGCGTCGAAGCGGGCCGCTCCTACAATGAGCAGTTCTTC. Its protein product is CASSVEAGRSYNEQFF.

The V and J genes are TRBV5-1 and TRBJ2-3; D might be TRBD1 (5 bases). CDR3 length: 16 amino acids. Trimming left V 4 bases short and J 0 bases short, with 15 bases between. Germline CDR1 reads SGHRS; CDR2 reads YFSETQ. The CDR3 spells CASSAQGSASTDTQYF. CDR3 bases: TGCGCCAGCAGCGCCCAGGGTAGTGCTAGCACAGATACGCAGTATTTT. The entire variable domain, with the rest obtained from reference TRBV5-1 and TRBJ2-3, is as follows: KAGVTQTPRYLIKTRGQQVTLSCSPISGHRSVSWYQQTPGQGLQFLFEYFSETQRNKGNFPGRFSGRQFSNSRSEMNVSTLELGDSALYLCASSAQGSASTDTQYFGPGTRLTVL.

This sequence joins TRBV2 and TRBJ1-2; 10 bases are a match to TRBD1. The CDR3 is 13 residues long. With V trimmed by 6 bases and J by 6 bases, 4 bases remained unmatched. Germline values: CDR1 SNHLY, CDR2 FYNNEI. Written as DNA, the CDR3 is TGTGCCAGCAGCGTCGGGACAGGGGATGGCTACACCTTC. This codes for CASSVGTGDGYTF.

V gene TRBV5-1 combines with J gene TRBJ1-1; no clear D. CDR3 length equals 12 residues. Germline-derived CDR1 and CDR2 are SGHRS and YFSETQ. V was cut by 9 bases and J by 0 bases, with 9 bases left in between. The CDR3 nucleotides read TGCGCCAACACTAGACTGAACACTGAAGCTTTCTTT. This gives the protein CANTRLNTEAFF.

V usage is TRBV6-4 and J usage is TRBJ2-1; 7 bases match TRBD2. V shed 0 bases, J shed 4 bases, and the junction held 6 bases outside the gene matches. This CDR3 comprises 16 residues. Germline V gene sequence: CDR1 MRHNA, CDR2 SNTAGT. CDR3 coding DNA: TGTGCCAGCAGTGACTCGGGGCTAGCGGAGTACAATGAGCAGTTCTTC. Protein: CASSDSGLAEYNEQFF.

The gene calls are TRBV30 and TRBJ2-3; D might be TRBD1 (5 bases). V was clipped by 4 bases and J by 0 bases, with 8 bases between them. This CDR3 is built from 13 residues. Germline V gene sequence: CDR1 GTSNPN, CDR2 SVGIG (reference sequence). CDR3 coding DNA: TGTGCCTGGAACAAGGGGAGCACAGATACGCAGTATTTT. This codes for CAWNKGSTDTQYF.